Below are 23 T cell receptor beta chains sequenced from a single sample in a study of T cell repertoires in cytomegalovirus infection (dated by TCRdb to the late 2010s). The sequencing machine was an Illumina HiSeq 1500. TCRdb reprocessed the public reads (quality trimming at Q25 with fastp, clone calling with MiXCR) and kept in-frame beta chains. Entries are consolidated by CDR3 protein sequence, retaining the most common genes and DNA. The sample includes around 340,000 distinct CDR3 sequences, with 25% to 30% observed a single time. Around 18% of the sample belongs to the ten largest clones. In the paper's terms, the treatment or condition label means: in vitro stimulation with specific CMV peptide epitopes to enrich CMV-specific T cells. These receptors have no identified antigens. The specimen comprised cultured PBMCs, sampled from culture after CMV antigen stimulation. The receptors originated from a human donor in good health (CMV status not recorded). Some clones in this sample may be carry-over from other donors' samples.

In its sample, this clonotype was seen a few times. The chain carries TRBV2 and TRBJ2-5, with D perhaps TRBD1 (6 bases). The CDR3 totals 16 residues. Deletions cut 4 bases from V and 0 bases from J, with 15 bases between. Looked up from germline, CDR1 is SNHLY and CDR2 is FYNNEI. The CDR3 reads CASSGSQGPNQETQYF. The DNA of the CDR3 is TGTGCCAGCAGTGGGAGTCAGGGGCCAAACCAAGAGACCCAGTACTTC.

This clonotype was recorded many times. V usage is TRBV7-9 and J usage is TRBJ2-2; TRBD2 aligns across 10 bases. The CDR3 length is 16 residues. The germline gives CDR1 SEHNR, CDR2 FQNEAQ (reference sequence). V trimming: 5 bases; J trimming: 9 bases; junction bases outside the gene matches: 12. The CDR3 coding sequence is TGTGCCAGCAGCCCTAGCGGGGGACAGAGCATACGGGAGCTGTTTTTT. This translates into CASSPSGGQSIRELFF. The full variable domain, rest sourced from reference TRBV7-9 and TRBJ2-2, is DTGVSQNPRHKITKRGQNVTFRCDPISEHNRLYWYRQTLGQGPEFLTYFQNEAQLEKSRLLSDRFSAERPKGSFSTLEIQRTEQGDSAMYLCASSPSGGQSIRELFFGEGSRLTVL.

J is TRBJ1-4 and V is TRBV7-2; D call uncertain. Germline values: CDR1 SGHTA, CDR2 FQGNSA. V lost 5 bases, J lost 1 base, and 11 bases lay in between. The CDR3 runs to 15 residues. CDR3 nucleotides: TGTGCCAGCAGCCAACGTTCAGGAACTAATGAAAAACTGTTTTTT. Translated: CASSQRSGTNEKLFF. Together with reference TRBV7-2 and TRBJ1-4, the CDR3 gives the full variable domain: GAGVSQSPSNKVTEKGKDVELRCDPISGHTALYWYRQSLGQGLEFLIYFQGNSAPDKSGLPSDRFSAERTGGSVSTLTIQRTQQEDSAVYLCASSQRSGTNEKLFFGSGTQLSVL.

The chain combines TRBV4-1 with TRBJ2-5, with D tentatively TRBD2 (5 bases). The CDR3 is 16 residues long. Trimming pared 2 bases from V and 4 bases from J, leaving 17 bases between. CDR1 and CDR2 (germline): MGHRA, YSYEKL. This chain's CDR3 is CASSQIARGSGETQYF. Written as DNA, the CDR3 is TGCGCCAGCAGCCAAATCGCACGGGGATCCGGAGAGACCCAGTACTTC.

This clonotype was seen more than once but under ten times. CDR3 residues: CASSLAGGLEGGYTF. DNA of the CDR3: TGTGCCAGCAGTTTAGCCGGGGGGCTAGAGGGTGGCTACACCTTC. This rearrangement joins TRBV27 to TRBJ1-2; D possibly corresponds to TRBD1 (6 bases). Trimming cost V 2 bases and J 7 bases, with 17 bases left between them. The germline V gene has CDR1 MNHEY and CDR2 SMNVEV (reference sequence). This CDR3 is built from 15 residues.

This clonotype occurred a few times. The chain has TRBV28 and TRBJ2-1, with D possibly TRBD2 on 6 matching bases. There are 16 residues in the CDR3. Germline CDR1 is MDHEN and CDR2 is SYDVKM. The V gene lost 5 bases and the J gene lost 0 bases, with 14 bases spanning the gap. The CDR3 loop reads CASSLPSALSYNEQFF. CDR3 nucleotide sequence: TGTGCCAGCAGTCTCCCTAGCGCTCTCTCCTACAATGAGCAGTTCTTC.

The J gene is TRBJ2-5, the V gene TRBV4-2; 8 bases agree with TRBD1. Germline V CDR1 and CDR2: LGHNA, YNFKEQ. Unmatched junction bases numbered 2, after V lost 1 base and J lost 1 base. This CDR3 has 15 residues. CDR3 DNA: TGTGCCAGCAGCCAAGGACAGGGGACCCAAGAGACCCAGTACTTC. Translation gives CASSQGQGTQETQYF.

The genes are TRBV6-1 and TRBJ1-6; 10 positions match TRBD1. Germline CDR1 reads MNHNS; CDR2 reads SASEGT. The CDR3 consists of 15 residues. V was clipped by 5 bases and J by 6 bases; unmatched bases: 4. As DNA, the CDR3 is TGTGCCAGCAGTTCCCGGGACAGGGGTAATTCACCCCTCCACTTT. Translating gives CASSSRDRGNSPLHF.

The chain recombines TRBV20-1 with TRBJ2-5; TRBD1 matches 12 bases. The J segment lost 5 bases and the V segment lost 5 bases, leaving 6 bases of the junction unmatched. Germline CDR1 is DFQATT and CDR2 is SNEGSKA (reference sequence). The CDR3 extends over 14 amino acids. CDR3 residues: CSAWDRGQSETQYF. DNA of the CDR3: TGCAGTGCTTGGGACAGGGGGCAGTCCGAGACCCAGTACTTC.

This sequence joins TRBV7-6 and TRBJ2-7; no firm D call. V lost 1 base and J lost 6, with 10 bases in between. The CDR3 length is 13 residues. The V gene's germline CDR1 is SGHVS and CDR2 FNYEAQ. In DNA, the CDR3 is TGTGCCAGCAGCTTAGAGTGGCGTTCCGAGCAGTACTTC. Translation gives CASSLEWRSEQYF.

This clonotype showed up just a few times. The chain uses TRBV19 and TRBJ1-3; D is unresolved. This CDR3 is 13 amino acids long. Trimming took off 6 bases at V and 6 bases at J, with 12 bases between the two ends. The V gene's germline CDR1 is LNHDA and CDR2 SQIVND (reference sequence). The CDR3 sequence is CASRERVKNTIYF. Written as DNA, the CDR3 is TGTGCCAGTAGAGAAAGGGTGAAAAACACCATATATTTT.

The chain joins TRBV7-6 to TRBJ1-3; D unclear. CDR1 and CDR2 (germline): SGHVS, FNYEAQ. This CDR3 has 16 residues. V lost 2 bases, J lost 0 bases, and 11 bases lay in between. The CDR3 here is CASSLSRGSSGNTIYF. In nucleotides, the CDR3 is TGTGCCAGCAGCTTAAGCCGCGGCAGCTCTGGAAACACCATATATTTT.

The V call is TRBV23-1, the J call TRBJ2-2; 8 bases agree with TRBD1. TRBV23-1 is labeled an ORF, and its function is uncertain. Unmatched junction bases numbered 9, after V lost 6 bases and J lost 0 bases. The CDR3 has 17 amino acids. CDR3 region: CASRTNRGKANTGELFF. The CDR3 DNA sequence: TGCGCCAGCAGAACCAACAGGGGGAAAGCGAACACCGGGGAGCTGTTTTTT.

The chain employs TRBV6-2 or TRBV6-3 and TRBJ2-2; 8 bases line up with TRBD1. This CDR3 is 14 amino acids long. The V gene's germline CDR1 is MNHEY and CDR2 SVGEGT. Trimming took 7 bases from V and 3 from J; bases not matched to a gene: 4. CDR3 DNA: TGTGCCAGCAAATTACAGGGGGACACCGGGGAGCTGTTTTTT. As protein: CASKLQGDTGELFF.

The chain is built from TRBV28 and TRBJ2-5; D is possibly TRBD1 or TRBD2 (7 bases each). The CDR3 runs 14 residues. V was pared by 6 bases and J by 5 bases, with 16 bases between. Per the germline V gene, CDR1 is MDHEN and CDR2 is SYDVKM. The CDR3 region has the DNA TGTGCCAGCAGCCCAGGGGGGGACGGGGAGACCCAGTACTTC. Its translation is CASSPGGDGETQYF.

The chain carries TRBV6-2 or TRBV6-3 and TRBJ2-3, with no clear D. This CDR3 is built from 15 residues. CDR1 and CDR2 from the germline V gene are MNHEY and SVGEGT. Trimming left V 6 bases short and J 5 bases short, with 18 bases between. CDR3 DNA sequence: TGTGCCAGCAGCTCTGCGGTGGTAAGCCTAGATACGCAGTATTTT. This codes for CASSSAVVSLDTQYF.

CDR3 nucleotide sequence: TGCGCCAGCAGCCAAGATAGCGGGGCTAGCGGGTACTACGAGCAGTACTTC. Amino acid sequence: CASSQDSGASGYYEQYF. The chain combines TRBV4-1 with TRBJ2-7; 8 bases line up with TRBD2. The CDR3 loop spans 17 amino acids. J was trimmed by 3 bases and V by 0 bases; bases with no gene match: 10. Germline loops: CDR1 MGHRA, CDR2 YSYEKL.

The chain recombines TRBV20-1 with TRBJ2-3, with 15 bases fitting TRBD2. The germline V gene encodes CDR1 DFQATT and CDR2 SNEGSKA (reference sequence). The CDR3 length is 16 residues. After removal of 4 bases from V and 5 bases from J, the junction contained 7 bases not matched to a gene. CDR3 loop: CSANLGLAGGGDTQYF. CDR3 sequence (DNA): TGCAGTGCTAACCTGGGACTAGCGGGGGGCGGAGATACGCAGTATTTT.

The rearrangement joins TRBV20-1 to TRBJ1-2, with no clear D. Trimming removed 3 bases from V and 8 bases from J, with 13 bases in between. Germline CDR1 DFQATT, CDR2 SNEGSKA (reference sequence). The CDR3 runs 12 residues. CDR3 DNA: TGCAGTGCTAGTTGGACGGTGGGGGGCTACACCTTC. Protein sequence: CSASWTVGGYTF.

This chain uses TRBV10-3 with TRBJ1-2, with TRBD1 as a possible D gene (5 bases). Germline CDR1 reads ENHRY; CDR2 reads SYGVKD. This CDR3 has 14 amino acids. Trimming stripped 0 bases from V and 2 bases from J, with 7 bases between. Written as DNA, the CDR3 is TGTGCCATCAGTGAGTCGACAGTAAACTATGGCTACACCTTC. It translates to CAISESTVNYGYTF.

This clonotype appeared a single time. The rearrangement links TRBV19 to TRBJ1-5; TRBD1 might be the D (5 bases). The CDR3 spans 16 residues. Germline CDR1 and CDR2: LNHDA and SQIVND (reference sequence). The V gene lost 3 bases and the J gene lost 7 bases, with 19 bases spanning the gap. For the CDR3, the DNA is TGTGCCAGTAGTATGACCCGGACAAGTAGGGACCAGCCCCAGCATTTT. Residues: CASSMTRTSRDQPQHF.

The sample holds a few counts of this clonotype. The chain is built from TRBV6-8 and TRBJ1-5; maybe TRBD1 (6 bases). Trimming took 0 bases from V and 6 from J, leaving 12 bases between them. CDR3 length: 15 amino acids. Per the germline V gene, CDR1 is MNHGY and CDR2 is SAAAGT. Here the CDR3 DNA reads TGTGCCAGCAGTTACTCTTGGGGGGCTGGTCAGCCCCAGCATTTT. Its translation: CASSYSWGAGQPQHF.

This clonotype was recorded many times. The rearrangement links TRBV5-1 to TRBJ2-2; D is unresolved. Looked up from germline, CDR1 is SGHRS and CDR2 is YFSETQ. V dropped 0 bases and J dropped 6 bases, with 6 bases sitting between them. The CDR3 extends over 13 amino acids. The CDR3 loop reads CASSLGASGELFF. In DNA, the CDR3 is TGCGCCAGCAGCTTGGGTGCTTCCGGGGAGCTGTTTTTT.